The 16 T cell receptor beta chains listed next were all sequenced from one sample in a study of PD-1 blockade in classical Hodgkin lymphoma (dated by TCRdb to the early 2020s). Receptors were amplified or captured by the immunoSEQ multiplex PCR assay. Held by TCRdb, this immuneACCESS table contains in-frame sequences only and omits some clones. Under half of the omission traces to an unresolved V gene where checked; the cause of the rest is unknown. The sample table holds around 27,000 clones, of which roughly 86% were seen once. The top ten hold 11% of the sample. The time point label corresponds to: cycle 2 day 1 (C2D1) of nivolumab. Every trial patient had relapsed after autologous stem cell transplantation, and cohorts A, B and C differed in prior brentuximab vedotin exposure. The sample was peripheral blood mononuclear cells (PBMCs), taken before the second cycle of nivolumab. The origin of the receptors is a human donor with classical Hodgkin lymphoma.

The V and J genes are TRBV6-6 and TRBJ1-5; D perhaps matches TRBD1 (6 bases). CDR3 length: 16 amino acids. Trimming removed 0 bases at V and 3 bases at J, with 12 bases between. CDR1 and CDR2 from the germline V gene are MNHNY and SVGAGI (reference sequence). CDR3 sequence reads: CASSYSGQRINQPQHF. CDR3 DNA sequence: TGTGCCAGCAGTTACTCAGGACAGCGGATCAATCAGCCCCAGCATTTT.

The V and J genes are TRBV7-6 and TRBJ2-2; no definite D call. The CDR3 totals 12 residues. CDR1 and CDR2 from the germline V gene are SGHVS and FNYEAQ. Deletions cut 5 bases from V and 8 bases from J, with 9 bases between. The CDR3 is CASSPRGGELFF. In DNA, the CDR3 is TGTGCCAGCAGCCCCCGCGGAGGGGAGCTGTTTTTT.

The rearrangement links TRBV7-9 to TRBJ2-2; no definite D call. Between the trimmed V and J ends, which lost 5 bases and 0 bases, there was a span of 13 bases. The CDR3 is 16 residues long. Germline V lookup: CDR1 SEHNR, CDR2 FQNEAQ (reference sequence). The chain's CDR3 is CASSPILIANTGELFF. The CDR3 DNA reads TGTGCCAGCAGCCCCATCCTAATCGCGAACACCGGGGAGCTGTTTTTT. The variable domain in full, with the rest retrieved from reference TRBV7-9 and TRBJ2-2, is DTGVSQNPRHKITKRGQNVTFRCDPISEHNRLYWYRQTLGQGPEFLTYFQNEAQLEKSRLLSDRFSAERPKGSFSTLEIQRTEQGDSAMYLCASSPILIANTGELFFGEGSRLTVL.

The chain joins TRBV7-9 to TRBJ1-5; no clear D. The CDR3 length is 12 residues. Germline V gives CDR1 SEHNR, CDR2 FQNEAQ (reference sequence). Trimming took off 5 bases at V and 4 bases at J, with 6 bases between the two ends. The CDR3 bases are TGTGCCAGCAGCCCTGGTAATCAGCCCCAGCATTTT. This translates into CASSPGNQPQHF.

The chain recombines TRBV11-3 with TRBJ1-1; no clear D gene. CDR1 SGHNT and CDR2 YENEEA come from the germline V gene. The ends were cut back, 2 bases at V and 1 base at J, with 8 bases in the middle. CDR3 length: 14 residues. The CDR3 here is CASSLRSGNTEAFF. Written as DNA, the CDR3 is TGTGCCAGCAGCTTACGATCTGGGAACACTGAAGCTTTCTTT. Full variable domain (remainder filled in from reference TRBV11-3 and TRBJ1-1): EAGVVQSPRYKIIEKKQPVAFWCNPISGHNTLYWYLQNLGQGPELLIRYENEEAVDDSQLPKDRFSAERLKGVDSTLKIQPAELGDSAVYLCASSLRSGNTEAFFGQGTRLTVV.

J is TRBJ1-4 and V is TRBV7-9, with 7 positions matching TRBD1. Unmatched junction bases numbered 9, after V lost 5 bases and J lost 9 bases. Germline loops: CDR1 SEHNR, CDR2 FQNEAQ (reference sequence). This CDR3 has 14 amino acids. CDR3 region: CASSPPGQRQKLFF. CDR3 sequence (DNA): TGTGCCAGCAGCCCCCCGGGACAGCGCCAAAAACTGTTTTTT.

This sequence joins TRBV19 and TRBJ1-2; 7 positions match TRBD1. Germline V lookup: CDR1 LNHDA, CDR2 SQIVND (reference sequence). The CDR3 runs 15 residues. The trim removed 4 bases at V and 0 bases at J, leaving 5 bases unmatched. CDR3 in DNA: TGTGCCAGTAGTAACTGGGGACAGTCTAACTATGGCTACACCTTC. Encoded protein: CASSNWGQSNYGYTF.

The rearrangement links TRBV5-4 to TRBJ1-1; D uncertain. Trimming removed 4 bases from V and 4 bases from J, with 11 bases in between. The CDR3 has 13 amino acids. Germline V gene lookup returns CDR1 SGHNT and CDR2 YYREEE (reference sequence). CDR3 sequence (DNA): TGTGCCAGCAGCCCTAGTACGGGCACTGAAGCTTTCTTT. As protein: CASSPSTGTEAFF.

The chain has TRBV11-2 and TRBJ2-7, with D unclear. Germline lookup yields CDR1 SGHAT and CDR2 FQNNGV. Trimming stripped 5 bases from V and 2 bases from J, with 13 bases between. The CDR3 contains 14 residues. The CDR3 nucleotides are TGTGCCAGCAGCCCCCTGAGGAGCCCCTACGAGCAGTACTTC. It translates to CASSPLRSPYEQYF.

This chain links TRBV7-3 with TRBJ1-2; TRBD1 aligns across 11 bases. V lost 4 bases, J lost 8 bases, and 6 bases stayed unmatched. The germline gives CDR1 SGHTA, CDR2 FQGTGA. CDR3 length equals 14 residues. The CDR3 DNA sequence: TGTGCCAGCAGCTCGGACAGGGGGCGAAGAGGCTACACCTTC. Its translation: CASSSDRGRRGYTF.

The CDR3 coding sequence is TGCAGTGCTATGGACACGAGGGAGCAGTACTTC. It codes for CSAMDTREQYF. This sequence joins TRBV20-1 and TRBJ2-7, with a possible D match to TRBD1 (5 bases). This CDR3 contains 11 residues. Trimming removed 4 bases at V and 7 bases at J, with 11 bases between. The germline V gene has CDR1 DFQATT and CDR2 SNEGSKA (reference sequence).

The CDR3 DNA follows: TGTGCCAGCAGCCTGCCCTGGGCCAGGGAGAGCACTGAAGCTTTCTTT. Its protein is CASSLPWARESTEAFF. The chain has TRBV11-2 and TRBJ1-1, with TRBD1 as a possible D gene (5 bases). This CDR3 has 16 residues. Trimming cost V 5 bases and J 4 bases, with 20 bases left between them. Germline loops: CDR1 SGHAT, CDR2 FQNNGV. Full variable domain (remainder filled in from reference TRBV11-2 and TRBJ1-1): EAGVAQSPRYKIIEKRQSVAFWCNPISGHATLYWYQQILGQGPKLLIQFQNNGVVDDSQLPKDRFSAERLKGVDSTLKIQPAKLEDSAVYLCASSLPWARESTEAFFGQGTRLTVV.

The chain carries TRBV10-3 and TRBJ1-4; possible D gene TRBD1, 6 bases. Germline CDR1 and CDR2: ENHRY and SYGVKD. This CDR3 contains 16 residues. V lost 6 bases, J lost 3 bases, and 17 bases lay in between. This CDR3 is CAISQPPGHSNEKLFF. The CDR3 DNA reads TGTGCCATCAGCCAGCCGCCGGGACACTCTAATGAAAAACTGTTTTTT.

This chain uses TRBV20-1 with TRBJ1-1, with D hard to call. The V gene's germline CDR1 is DFQATT and CDR2 SNEGSKA (reference sequence). V lost 1 base and J lost 6, with 6 bases in between. The CDR3 spans 11 residues. As DNA, the CDR3 is TGCAGTGCTAGAGCCTACCCTGAAGCTTTCTTT. This gives the protein CSARAYPEAFF.

The chain uses TRBV7-9 and TRBJ1-1, with 9 bases lining up with TRBD1. Germline-derived CDR1 and CDR2 are SEHNR and FQNEAQ (reference sequence). Trimming removed 5 bases from V and 5 bases from J; junction bases left unmatched: 9. The CDR3 length is 15 residues. The CDR3 protein is CASSALQGAGTEAFF. The DNA of the CDR3 is TGTGCCAGCAGCGCCCTACAGGGGGCTGGAACTGAAGCTTTCTTT.

This clone was picked up one time. The rearrangement links TRBV10-3 to TRBJ2-7; TRBD1 might be the D (6 bases). The V gene's germline CDR1 is ENHRY and CDR2 SYGVKD. The germline V and J ends were trimmed by 0 bases and 6 bases, with 12 bases remaining between them. The CDR3 is 14 residues long. DNA of the CDR3: TGTGCCATCAGTGAGTCATCAGGGGCGAGCGAGCAGTACTTC. Its protein is CAISESSGASEQYF.